This record looks at one T cell receptor (beta chain) sequence and its context. Its antigen is still unknown. The record originates from a study of beta chain features in type 1 diabetes. Isolated RNA was reverse transcribed in full, so expressed TCRB transcripts were sequenced. TCRdb keeps only in-frame clones here, not all; method: immunoSEQ multiplex PCR. The repertoire holds about 140,000 clones, with 6.9% as singletons. The study, taken as a whole, reports: Cells that show high TCR expression could be over-represented by cDNA sequencing.

CDR3 length: 13 residues. Germline V lookup: CDR1 SGHTA, CDR2 FQGTGA. V dropped 6 bases and J dropped 5 bases, with 11 bases sitting between them. Sequencing input: central memory CD4+ T cells from blood. The chain uses TRBV7-3 and TRBJ2-1; a weak D match, TRBD2 (6 bases). This sequence was found in a woman in her 30s in good health. DNA for the CDR3: TGTGCCAGCAGAAGGGACTCAGACAATGAGCAGTTCTTC. This sequence encodes CASRRDSDNEQFF.